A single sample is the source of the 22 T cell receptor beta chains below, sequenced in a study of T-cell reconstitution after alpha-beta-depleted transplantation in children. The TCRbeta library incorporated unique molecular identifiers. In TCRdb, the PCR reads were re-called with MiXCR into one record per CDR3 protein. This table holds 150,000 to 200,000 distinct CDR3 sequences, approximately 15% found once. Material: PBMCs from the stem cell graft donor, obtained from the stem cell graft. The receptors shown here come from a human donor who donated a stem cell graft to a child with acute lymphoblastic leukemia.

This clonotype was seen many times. The CDR3 loop reads CSARAFSSSYEQYF. The CDR3 coding sequence is TGCAGTGCTAGGGCGTTTTCCTCCTCCTACGAGCAGTACTTC. The chain combines TRBV20-1 with TRBJ2-7; D unclear. The CDR3 contains 14 residues. V was shortened by 3 bases and J by 0 bases, with 12 bases between the two germline ends. Per germline, CDR1 DFQATT and CDR2 SNEGSKA (reference sequence).

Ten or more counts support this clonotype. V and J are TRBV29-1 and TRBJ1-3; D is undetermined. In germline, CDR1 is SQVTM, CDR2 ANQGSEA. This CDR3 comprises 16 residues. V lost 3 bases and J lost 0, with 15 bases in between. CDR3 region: CSVEGLDGNSGNTIYF. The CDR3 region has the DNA TGCAGCGTTGAGGGATTGGACGGCAACTCTGGAAACACCATATATTTT. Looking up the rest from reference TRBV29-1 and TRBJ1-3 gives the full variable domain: SAVISQKPSRDICQRGTSLTIQCQVDSQVTMMFWYRQQPGQSLTLIATANQGSEATYESGFVIDKFPISRPNLTFSTLTVSNMSPEDSSIYLCSVEGLDGNSGNTIYFGEGSWLTVV.

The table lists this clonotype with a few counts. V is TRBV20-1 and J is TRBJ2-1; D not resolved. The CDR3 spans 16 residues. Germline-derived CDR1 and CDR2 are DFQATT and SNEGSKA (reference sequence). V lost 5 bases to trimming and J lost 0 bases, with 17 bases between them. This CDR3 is CSAPPPRWDSYNEQFF. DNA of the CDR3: TGCAGTGCTCCCCCCCCGAGGTGGGACTCCTACAATGAGCAGTTCTTC.

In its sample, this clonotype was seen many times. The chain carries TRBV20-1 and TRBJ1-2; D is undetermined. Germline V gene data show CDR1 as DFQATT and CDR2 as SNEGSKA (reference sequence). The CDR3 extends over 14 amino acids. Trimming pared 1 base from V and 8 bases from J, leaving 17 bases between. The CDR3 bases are TGCAGTGCTAGAGGAACGGGCGGGGAAGGGGGCTACACCTTC. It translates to CSARGTGGEGGYTF.

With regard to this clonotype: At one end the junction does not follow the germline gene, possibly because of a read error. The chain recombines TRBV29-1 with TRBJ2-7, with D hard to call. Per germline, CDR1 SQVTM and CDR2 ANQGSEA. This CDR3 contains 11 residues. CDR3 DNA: TGCCGCGTTGACCTGACCGGCGAGCAGTACTTC. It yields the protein CRVDLTGEQYF.

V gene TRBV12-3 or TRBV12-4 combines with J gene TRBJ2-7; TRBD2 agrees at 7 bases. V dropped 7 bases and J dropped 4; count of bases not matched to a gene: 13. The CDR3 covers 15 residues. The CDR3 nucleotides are TGTGCCAGCACCATTGGGAGGGCCAAATTTTACGAGCAGTACTTC. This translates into CASTIGRAKFYEQYF.

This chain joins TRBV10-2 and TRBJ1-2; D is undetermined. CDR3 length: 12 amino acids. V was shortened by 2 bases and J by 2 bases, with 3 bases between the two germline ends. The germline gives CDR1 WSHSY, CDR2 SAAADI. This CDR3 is CASSEPNYGYTF. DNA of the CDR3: TGCGCCAGCAGTGAGCCGAACTATGGCTACACCTTC.

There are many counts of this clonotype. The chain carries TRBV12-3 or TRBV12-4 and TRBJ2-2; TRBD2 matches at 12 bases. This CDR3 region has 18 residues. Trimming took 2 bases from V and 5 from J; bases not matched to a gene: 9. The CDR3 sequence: CASSLIGLAGGLTGELFF. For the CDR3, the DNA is TGTGCCAGCAGTTTAATAGGGCTAGCGGGAGGGTTAACCGGGGAGCTGTTTTTT.

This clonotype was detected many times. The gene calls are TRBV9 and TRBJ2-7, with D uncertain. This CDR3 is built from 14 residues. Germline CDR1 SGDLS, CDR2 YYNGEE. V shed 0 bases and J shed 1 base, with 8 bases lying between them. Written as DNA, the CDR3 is TGTGCCAGCAGCGTAGGAATGGGATCCTACGAGCAGTACTTC. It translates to CASSVGMGSYEQYF. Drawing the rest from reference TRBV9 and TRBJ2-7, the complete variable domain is DSGVTQTPKHLITATGQRVTLRCSPRSGDLSVYWYQQSLDQGLQFLIQYYNGEERAKGNILERFSAQQFPDLHSELNLSSLELGDSALYFCASSVGMGSYEQYFGPGTRLTVT.

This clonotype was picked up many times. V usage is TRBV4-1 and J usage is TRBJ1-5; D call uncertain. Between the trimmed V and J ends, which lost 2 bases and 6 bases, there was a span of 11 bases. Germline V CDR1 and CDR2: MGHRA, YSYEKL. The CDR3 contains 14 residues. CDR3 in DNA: TGCGCCAGCAGCCAATACCCACGGGCTCAGCCCCAGCATTTT. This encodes CASSQYPRAQPQHF.

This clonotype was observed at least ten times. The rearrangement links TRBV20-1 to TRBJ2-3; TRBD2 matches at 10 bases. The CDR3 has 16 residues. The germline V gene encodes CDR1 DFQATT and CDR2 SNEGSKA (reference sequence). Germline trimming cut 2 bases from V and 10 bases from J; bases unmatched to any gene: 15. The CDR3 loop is CSARNILAGKREAQYF. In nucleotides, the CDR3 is TGCAGTGCTAGAAATATACTAGCGGGAAAGAGAGAAGCGCAGTATTTT.

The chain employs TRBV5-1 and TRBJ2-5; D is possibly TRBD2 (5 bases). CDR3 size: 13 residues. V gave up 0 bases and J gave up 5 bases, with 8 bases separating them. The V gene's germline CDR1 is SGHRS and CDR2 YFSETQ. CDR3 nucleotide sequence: TGCGCCAGCAGCTTGGATCAGCGGGAGACCCAGTACTTC. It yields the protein CASSLDQRETQYF.

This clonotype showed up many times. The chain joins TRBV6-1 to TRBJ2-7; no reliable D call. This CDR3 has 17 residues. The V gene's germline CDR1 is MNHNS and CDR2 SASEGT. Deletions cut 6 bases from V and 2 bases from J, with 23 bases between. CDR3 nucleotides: TGTGCCAGCAGACCCCGCGTCGGACGAATTGGGGCCTACGAGCAGTACTTC. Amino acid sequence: CASRPRVGRIGAYEQYF.

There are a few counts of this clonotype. CDR3 coding DNA: TGTGCCAGCAGCTTGCACCGGCAGGGGGCCTACGAGCAGTACTTC. It codes for CASSLHRQGAYEQYF. The gene calls are TRBV7-9 and TRBJ2-7, with TRBD1 matching 7 bases. The CDR3 spans 15 residues. The V gene end was trimmed by 3 bases and the J gene end by 2 bases; junction bases not matched to a gene: 7. In germline, CDR1 is SEHNR, CDR2 FQNEAQ (reference sequence).

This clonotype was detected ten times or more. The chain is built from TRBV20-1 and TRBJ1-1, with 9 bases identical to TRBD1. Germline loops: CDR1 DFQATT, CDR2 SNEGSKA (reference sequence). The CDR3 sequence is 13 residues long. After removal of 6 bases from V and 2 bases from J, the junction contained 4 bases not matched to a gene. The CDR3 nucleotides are TGCAGTGCGCCGGGACAGGGCAACACTGAAGCTTTCTTT. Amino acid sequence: CSAPGQGNTEAFF.

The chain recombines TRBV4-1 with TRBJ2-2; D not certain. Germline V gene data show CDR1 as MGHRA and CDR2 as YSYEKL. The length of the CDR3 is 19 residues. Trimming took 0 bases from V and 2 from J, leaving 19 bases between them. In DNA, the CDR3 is TGCGCCAGCAGCCAAGATAGGTTCACGACGGGTAGAAACACCGGGGAGCTGTTTTTT. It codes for CASSQDRFTTGRNTGELFF.

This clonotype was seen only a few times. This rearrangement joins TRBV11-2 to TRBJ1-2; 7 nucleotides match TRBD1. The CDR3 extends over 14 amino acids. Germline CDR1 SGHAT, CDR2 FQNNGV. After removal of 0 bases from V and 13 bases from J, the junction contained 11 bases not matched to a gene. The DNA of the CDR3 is TGTGCCAGCAGCTTAGATCTAGGGGGCCACCGGTGCACCTTC. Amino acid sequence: CASSLDLGGHRCTF. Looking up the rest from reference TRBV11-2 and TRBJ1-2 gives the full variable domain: EAGVAQSPRYKIIEKRQSVAFWCNPISGHATLYWYQQILGQGPKLLIQFQNNGVVDDSQLPKDRFSAERLKGVDSTLKIQPAKLEDSAVYLCASSLDLGGHRCTFGSGTRLTVV.

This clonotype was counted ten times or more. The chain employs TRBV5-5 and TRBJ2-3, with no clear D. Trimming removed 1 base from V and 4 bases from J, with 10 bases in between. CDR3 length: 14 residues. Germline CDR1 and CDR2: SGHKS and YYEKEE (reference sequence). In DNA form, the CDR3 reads TGTGCCAGCAGCTTGATAGGGAACGCAGATACGCAGTATTTT. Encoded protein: CASSLIGNADTQYF.

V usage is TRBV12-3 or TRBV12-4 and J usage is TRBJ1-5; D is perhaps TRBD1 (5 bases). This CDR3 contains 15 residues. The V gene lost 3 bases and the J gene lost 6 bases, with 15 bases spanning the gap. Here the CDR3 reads CASSLKGRGRQPQHF. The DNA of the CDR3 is TGTGCCAGCAGTTTGAAGGGAAGGGGTCGTCAGCCCCAGCATTTT.

CDR3 coding DNA: TGCAGCGCCGAAGGGCAGGACAATGAGCAGTTCTTC. This sequence encodes CSAEGQDNEQFF. This chain links TRBV29-1 with TRBJ2-1; the D is unclear. The CDR3 runs to 12 residues. Trimming removed 7 bases from V and 5 bases from J, with 12 bases in between. Germline V gene data show CDR1 as SQVTM and CDR2 as ANQGSEA.

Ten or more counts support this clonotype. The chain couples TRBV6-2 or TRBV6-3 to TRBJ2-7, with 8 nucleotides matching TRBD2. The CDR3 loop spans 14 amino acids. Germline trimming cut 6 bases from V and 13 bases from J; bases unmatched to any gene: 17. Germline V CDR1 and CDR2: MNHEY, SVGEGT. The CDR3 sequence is CASSEHSGAKYDYF. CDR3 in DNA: TGTGCCAGCAGCGAACATAGCGGGGCAAAGTACGACTACTTC.

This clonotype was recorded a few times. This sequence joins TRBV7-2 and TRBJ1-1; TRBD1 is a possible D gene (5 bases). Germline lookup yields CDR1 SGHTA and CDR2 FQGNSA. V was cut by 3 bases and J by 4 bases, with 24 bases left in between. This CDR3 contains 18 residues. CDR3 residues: CASSFFMGERRDGTEAFF. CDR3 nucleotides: TGTGCCAGCAGCTTTTTTATGGGGGAACGACGGGATGGCACTGAAGCTTTCTTT.